This T cell receptor (beta chain) originates from a study of read filtering for tumor transcriptome and immune sequencing. Whole-study context: After DNase treatment, RNA was made into whole-transcriptome libraries.

Sampling of bone marrow took place during active disease in every patient. Regarding the study as a whole: Around 84% of IR-seq clonotypes had one read, totaling about 4% of reads; RNA-seq: roughly 76% and 46%.

From roughly 400 ng of RNA, a library with molecular barcoded alpha/delta and beta/gamma adaptors was made. One entry per CDR3 protein results from TCRdb running MiXCR on the reads. Of approximately 23,000 distinct CDR3 sequences listed, 20% to 25% are singletons. The length of the CDR3 is 14 residues. V lost 7 bases to trimming and J lost 2 bases, with 12 bases between them. The germline V gene encodes CDR1 SNHLY and CDR2 FYNNEI. This clonotype was seen ten or more times. Its specificity is not known. The sequenced material came from a population of CD138-negative cells sorted from bone marrow. This clonotype was obtained from a donor at least 40 years old with multiple myeloma. This chain uses TRBV2 with TRBJ2-1; D is unresolved. In nucleotides, the CDR3 is TGTGCCAGCAAGGGTCGCCTGGCCTACAATGAGCAGTTCTTC. Protein sequence: CASKGRLAYNEQFF.